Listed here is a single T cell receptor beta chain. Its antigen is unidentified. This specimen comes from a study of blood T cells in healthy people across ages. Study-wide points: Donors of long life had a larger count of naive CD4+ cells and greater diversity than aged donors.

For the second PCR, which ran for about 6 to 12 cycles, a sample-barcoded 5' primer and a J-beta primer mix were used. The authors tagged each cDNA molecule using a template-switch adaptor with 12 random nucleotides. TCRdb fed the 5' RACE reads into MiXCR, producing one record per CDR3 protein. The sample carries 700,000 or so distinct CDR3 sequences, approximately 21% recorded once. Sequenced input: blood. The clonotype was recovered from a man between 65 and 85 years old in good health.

This CDR3 reads CSVGDSYNEQFF. The CDR3 DNA follows: TGCAGTGTAGGGGACAGCTATAATGAGCAGTTCTTC. The rearrangement uses TRBV20-1 and TRBJ2-1; 7 bases align to TRBD1. Germline V gene data show CDR1 as DFQATT and CDR2 as SNEGSKA (reference sequence). The CDR3 consists of 12 residues. V shed 7 bases and J 7 bases; nucleotides not matched to a gene: 7.